This T cell receptor beta chain is from a study of T cell repertoires in cytomegalovirus infection. Looking at the study overall: Public TCR beta signatures indicated both CMV infection and matching HLA type.

From the reads, TCRdb called clonotypes with MiXCR, one entry per CDR3 protein. The sample lists around 180,000 distinct CDR3 sequences; approximately 19% were seen once. To note about this clonotype: Its antigen is undetermined.

General study findings and limits: What dominated the ex vivo response were HLA-C-restricted CMV-specific TCR beta clonotypes. Carriage of CMV together with the relevant HLA was identifiable through cumulative public TCR beta family frequency.

What was sequenced was PBMCs. This TCR derives from a human donor in good health (CMV status not recorded). Some clones in this sample may be carry-over from other donors' samples.

This chain's CDR3 is CATSDLIQETQYF. The CDR3 nucleotides read TGTGCCACCAGTGATTTAATTCAAGAGACCCAGTACTTC. The rearrangement joins TRBV24-1 to TRBJ2-5; D uncertain. Germline CDR1 is KGHDR and CDR2 is SFDVKD. CDR3 length: 13 amino acids. V was cut by 1 base and J by 2 bases, with 4 bases left in between.